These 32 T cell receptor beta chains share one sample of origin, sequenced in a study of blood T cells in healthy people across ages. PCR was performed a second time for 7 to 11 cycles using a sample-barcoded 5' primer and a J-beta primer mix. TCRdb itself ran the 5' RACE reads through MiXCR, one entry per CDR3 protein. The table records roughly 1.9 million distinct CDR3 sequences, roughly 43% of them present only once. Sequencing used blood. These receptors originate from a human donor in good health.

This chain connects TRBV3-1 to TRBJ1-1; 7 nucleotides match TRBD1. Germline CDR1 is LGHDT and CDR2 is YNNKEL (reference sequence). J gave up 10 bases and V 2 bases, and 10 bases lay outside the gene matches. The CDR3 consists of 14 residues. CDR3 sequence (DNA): TGTGCCAGCAGCCAAACCTCAGGACAGGCTGGAGCTTTCTTT. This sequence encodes CASSQTSGQAGAFF. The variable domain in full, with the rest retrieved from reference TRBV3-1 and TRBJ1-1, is DTAVSQTPKYLVTQMGNDKSIKCEQNLGHDTMYWYKQDSKKFLKIMFSYNNKELIINETVPNRFSPKSPDKAHLNLHINSLELGDSAVYFCASSQTSGQAGAFFGQGTRLTVV.

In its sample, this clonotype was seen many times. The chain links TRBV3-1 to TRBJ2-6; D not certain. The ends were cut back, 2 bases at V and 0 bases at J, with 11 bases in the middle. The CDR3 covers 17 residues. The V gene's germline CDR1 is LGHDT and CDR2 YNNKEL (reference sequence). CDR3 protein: CASSQSGSSSGANVLTF. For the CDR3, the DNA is TGTGCCAGCAGCCAAAGTGGCAGTTCCTCTGGGGCCAACGTCCTGACTTTC.

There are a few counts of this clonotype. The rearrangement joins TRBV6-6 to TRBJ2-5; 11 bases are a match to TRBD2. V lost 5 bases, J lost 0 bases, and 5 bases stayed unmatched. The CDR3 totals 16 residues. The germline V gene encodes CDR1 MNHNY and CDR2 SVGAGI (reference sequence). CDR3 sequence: CASSVGLAAYQETQYF. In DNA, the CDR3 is TGTGCCAGCAGTGTGGGACTAGCGGCGTACCAAGAGACCCAGTACTTC.

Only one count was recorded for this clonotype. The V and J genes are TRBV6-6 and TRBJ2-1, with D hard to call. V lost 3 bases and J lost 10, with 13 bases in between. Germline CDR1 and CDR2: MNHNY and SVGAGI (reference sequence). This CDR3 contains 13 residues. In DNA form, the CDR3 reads TGTGCCAGCAGTTATGGCAGGACCAACGAGCAGTTCTTC. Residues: CASSYGRTNEQFF.

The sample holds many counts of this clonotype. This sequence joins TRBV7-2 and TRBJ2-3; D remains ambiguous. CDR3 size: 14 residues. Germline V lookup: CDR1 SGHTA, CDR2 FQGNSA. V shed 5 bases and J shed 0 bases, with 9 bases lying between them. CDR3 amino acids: CASSPLTSTDTQYF. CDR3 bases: TGTGCCAGCAGCCCTCTCACTAGCACAGATACGCAGTATTTT.

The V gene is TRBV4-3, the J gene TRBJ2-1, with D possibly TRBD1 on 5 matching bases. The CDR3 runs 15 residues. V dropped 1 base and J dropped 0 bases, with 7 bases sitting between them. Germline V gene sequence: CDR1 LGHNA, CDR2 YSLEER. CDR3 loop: CASSQVDSSYNEQFF. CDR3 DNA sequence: TGCGCCAGCAGCCAAGTAGACAGCTCCTACAATGAGCAGTTCTTC.

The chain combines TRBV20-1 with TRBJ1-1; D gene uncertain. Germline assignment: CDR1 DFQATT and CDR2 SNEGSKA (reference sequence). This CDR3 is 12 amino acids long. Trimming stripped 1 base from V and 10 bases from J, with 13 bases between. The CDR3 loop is CSARVRLGSAFF. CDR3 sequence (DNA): TGCAGTGCTAGAGTAAGGTTGGGGTCAGCTTTCTTT.

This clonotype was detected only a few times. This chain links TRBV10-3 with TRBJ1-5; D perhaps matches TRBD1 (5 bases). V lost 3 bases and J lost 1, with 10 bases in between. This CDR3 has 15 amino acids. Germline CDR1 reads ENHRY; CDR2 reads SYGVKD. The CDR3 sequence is CAISDQTVSNQPQHF. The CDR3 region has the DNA TGTGCCATCAGTGATCAGACAGTGAGCAATCAGCCCCAGCATTTT.

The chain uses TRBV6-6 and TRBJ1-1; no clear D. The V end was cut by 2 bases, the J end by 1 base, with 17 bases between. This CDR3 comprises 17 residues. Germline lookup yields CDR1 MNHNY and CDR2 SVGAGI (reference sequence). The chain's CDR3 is CASSYPTGRSQNTEAFF. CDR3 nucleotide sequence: TGTGCCAGCAGTTACCCGACTGGTCGCAGCCAGAACACTGAAGCTTTCTTT.

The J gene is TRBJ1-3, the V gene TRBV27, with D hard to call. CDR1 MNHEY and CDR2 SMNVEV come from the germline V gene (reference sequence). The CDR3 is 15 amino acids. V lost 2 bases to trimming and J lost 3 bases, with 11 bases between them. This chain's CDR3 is CASSLTRDLGNTIYF. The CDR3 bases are TGTGCCAGCAGTTTAACGAGGGATCTTGGAAACACCATATATTTT.

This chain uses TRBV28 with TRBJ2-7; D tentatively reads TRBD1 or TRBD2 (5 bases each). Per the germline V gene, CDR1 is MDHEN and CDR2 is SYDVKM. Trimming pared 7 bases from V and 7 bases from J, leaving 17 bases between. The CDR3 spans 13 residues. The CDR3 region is CASKRDPYNEQYF. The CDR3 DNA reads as TGTGCCAGCAAAAGGGACCCCTACAATGAGCAGTACTTC. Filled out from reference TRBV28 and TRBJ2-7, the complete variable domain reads DVKVTQSSRYLVKRTGEKVFLECVQDMDHENMFWYRQDPGLGLRLIYFSYDVKMKEKGDIPEGYSVSREKKERFSLILESASTNQTSMYLCASKRDPYNEQYFGPGTRLTVT.

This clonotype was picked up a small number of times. CDR3 sequence: CASRPGLAGSYNEQFF. The CDR3 DNA is TGTGCCAGCAGACCGGGACTAGCGGGGAGTTACAATGAGCAGTTCTTC. This chain uses TRBV12-3 or TRBV12-4 with TRBJ2-1; TRBD2 matches 13 bases. This CDR3 has 16 residues. V lost 6 bases to trimming and J lost 4 bases; unmatched junction nucleotides: 6.

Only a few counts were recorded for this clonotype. The CDR3 spells CASSARQAPQHF. CDR3 coding DNA: TGTGCCAGCAGTGCCCGACAGGCGCCCCAGCATTTT. The V gene is TRBV12-3 or TRBV12-4, the J gene TRBJ1-5; possibly TRBD1 for D (6 bases). V lost 5 bases to trimming and J lost 9 bases, with 11 bases between them. This CDR3 region has 12 residues.

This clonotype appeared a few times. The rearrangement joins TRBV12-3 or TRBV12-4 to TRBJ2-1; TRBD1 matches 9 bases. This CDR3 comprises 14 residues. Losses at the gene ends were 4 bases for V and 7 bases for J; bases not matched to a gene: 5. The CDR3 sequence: CASSSGQGWNEQFF. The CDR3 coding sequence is TGTGCCAGCAGTTCGGGACAGGGTTGGAATGAGCAGTTCTTC.

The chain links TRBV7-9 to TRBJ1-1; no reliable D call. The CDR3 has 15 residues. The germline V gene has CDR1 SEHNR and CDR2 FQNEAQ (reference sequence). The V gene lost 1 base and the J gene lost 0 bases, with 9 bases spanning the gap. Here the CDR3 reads CASSLGARMNTEAFF. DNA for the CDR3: TGTGCCAGCAGCTTAGGGGCGCGGATGAACACTGAAGCTTTCTTT.

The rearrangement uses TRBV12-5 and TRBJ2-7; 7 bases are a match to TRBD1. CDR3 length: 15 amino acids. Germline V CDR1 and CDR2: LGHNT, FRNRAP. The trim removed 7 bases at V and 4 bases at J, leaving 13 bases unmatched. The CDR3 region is CASDLPGQSPYEQYF. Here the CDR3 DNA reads TGTGCTAGTGACCTACCGGGACAGAGCCCGTACGAGCAGTACTTC.

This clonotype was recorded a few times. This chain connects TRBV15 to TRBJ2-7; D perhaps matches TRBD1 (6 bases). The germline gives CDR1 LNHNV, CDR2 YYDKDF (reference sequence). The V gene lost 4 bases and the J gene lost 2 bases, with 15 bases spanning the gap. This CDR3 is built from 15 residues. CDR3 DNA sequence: TGTGCCACCAGCATTGGGGCAGGGGTCACCTACGAGCAGTACTTC. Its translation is CATSIGAGVTYEQYF.

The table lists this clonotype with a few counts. DNA for the CDR3: TGTGCCAGCAGCTTTAAAGCGGGGGCAGAGGATACGCAGTATTTT. It yields the protein CASSFKAGAEDTQYF. This rearrangement joins TRBV7-2 to TRBJ2-3; 8 bases align to TRBD2. Per the germline V gene, CDR1 is SGHTA and CDR2 is FQGNSA. CDR3 size: 15 residues. Germline trimming cut 3 bases from V and 6 bases from J; bases unmatched to any gene: 8.

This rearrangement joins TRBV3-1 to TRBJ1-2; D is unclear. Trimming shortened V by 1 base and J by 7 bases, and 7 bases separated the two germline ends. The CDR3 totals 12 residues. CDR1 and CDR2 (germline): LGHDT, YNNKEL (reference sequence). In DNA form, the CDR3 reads TGTGCCAGCAGCCAAGCGGCTAGTGGCTACACCTTC. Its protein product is CASSQAASGYTF.

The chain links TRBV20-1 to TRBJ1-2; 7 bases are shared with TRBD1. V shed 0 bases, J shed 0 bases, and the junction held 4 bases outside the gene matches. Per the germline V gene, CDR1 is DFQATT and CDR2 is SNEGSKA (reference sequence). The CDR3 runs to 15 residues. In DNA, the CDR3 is TGCAGTGCTAGAGAGACAGGGCTCGCTAACTATGGCTACACCTTC. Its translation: CSARETGLANYGYTF.

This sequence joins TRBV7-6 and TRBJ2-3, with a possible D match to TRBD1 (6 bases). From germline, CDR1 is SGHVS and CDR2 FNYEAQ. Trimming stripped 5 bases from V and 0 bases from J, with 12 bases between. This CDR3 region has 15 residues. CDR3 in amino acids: CASSQRTASTDTQYF. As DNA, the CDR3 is TGTGCCAGCAGCCAACGGACAGCCAGCACAGATACGCAGTATTTT.

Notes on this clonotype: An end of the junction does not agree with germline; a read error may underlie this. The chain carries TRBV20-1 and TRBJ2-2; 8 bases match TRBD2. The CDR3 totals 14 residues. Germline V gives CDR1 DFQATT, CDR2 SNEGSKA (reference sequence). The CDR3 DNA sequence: TGCAGTGCTAGGCAACGGGGGGGTACCGGGGAGCGGTTTTTT. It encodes CSARQRGGTGERFF.

CDR3 region: CSARCGFGQPQHF. CDR3 nucleotides: TGCAGTGCTAGATGTGGTTTTGGTCAGCCCCAGCATTTT. The chain uses TRBV20-1 and TRBJ1-5; D unresolved. CDR3 length: 13 residues. Germline V gene lookup returns CDR1 DFQATT and CDR2 SNEGSKA (reference sequence). Trimming pared 2 bases from V and 6 bases from J, leaving 11 bases between.

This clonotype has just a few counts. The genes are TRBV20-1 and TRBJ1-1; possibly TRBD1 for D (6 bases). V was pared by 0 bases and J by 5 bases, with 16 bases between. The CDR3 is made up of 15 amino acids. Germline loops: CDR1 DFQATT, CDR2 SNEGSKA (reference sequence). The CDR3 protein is CSARDRRTGKTEAFF. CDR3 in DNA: TGCAGTGCTAGAGATCGCCGAACAGGGAAGACTGAAGCTTTCTTT.

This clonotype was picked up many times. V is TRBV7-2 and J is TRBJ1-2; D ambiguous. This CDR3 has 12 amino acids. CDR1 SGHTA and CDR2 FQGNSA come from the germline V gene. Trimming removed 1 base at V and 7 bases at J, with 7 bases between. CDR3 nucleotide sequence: TGTGCCAGCAGCTTAGAAGTCGGTGGCTACACCTTC. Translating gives CASSLEVGGYTF.

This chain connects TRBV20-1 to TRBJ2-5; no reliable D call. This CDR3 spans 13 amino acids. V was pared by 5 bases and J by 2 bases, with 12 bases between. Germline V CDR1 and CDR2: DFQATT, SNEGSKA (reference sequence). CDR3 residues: CSAWAPPQETQYF. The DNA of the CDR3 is TGCAGTGCTTGGGCTCCCCCGCAAGAGACCCAGTACTTC.

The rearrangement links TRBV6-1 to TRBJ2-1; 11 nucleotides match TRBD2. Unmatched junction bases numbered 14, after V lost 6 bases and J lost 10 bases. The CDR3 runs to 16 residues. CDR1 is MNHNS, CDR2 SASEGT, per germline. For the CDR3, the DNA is TGTGCCAGCAGCGAGCACACTAGCGGGGGCGTAGGGGAGCAGTTCTTC. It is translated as CASSEHTSGGVGEQFF.

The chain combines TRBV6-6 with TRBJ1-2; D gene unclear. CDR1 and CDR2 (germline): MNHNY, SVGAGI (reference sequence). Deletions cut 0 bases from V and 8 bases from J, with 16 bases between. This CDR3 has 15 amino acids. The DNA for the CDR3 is TGTGCCAGCAGTTACTCCACCGCAGGAGACAACGGCTACACCTTC. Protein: CASSYSTAGDNGYTF.

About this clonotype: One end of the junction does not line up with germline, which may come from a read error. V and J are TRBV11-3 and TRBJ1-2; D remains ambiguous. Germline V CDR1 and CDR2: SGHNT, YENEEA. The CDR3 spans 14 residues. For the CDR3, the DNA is TGTGCCAGCAGTTATACGAGACTGAACTATGGCAACACCTTC. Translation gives CASSYTRLNYGNTF.

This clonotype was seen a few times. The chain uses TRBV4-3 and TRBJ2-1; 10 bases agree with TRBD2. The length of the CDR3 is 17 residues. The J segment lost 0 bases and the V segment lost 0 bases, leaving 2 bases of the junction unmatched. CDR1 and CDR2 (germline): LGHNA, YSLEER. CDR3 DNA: TGCGCCAGCAGCCAAGATAGCGGGGGGACCTCCTACAATGAGCAGTTCTTC. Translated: CASSQDSGGTSYNEQFF.

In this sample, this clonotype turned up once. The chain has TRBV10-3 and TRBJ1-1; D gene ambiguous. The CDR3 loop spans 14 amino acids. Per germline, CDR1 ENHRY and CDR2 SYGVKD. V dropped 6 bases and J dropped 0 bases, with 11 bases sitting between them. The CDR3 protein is CAISRAAMNTEAFF. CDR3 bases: TGTGCCATCAGCCGGGCCGCGATGAACACTGAAGCTTTCTTT.

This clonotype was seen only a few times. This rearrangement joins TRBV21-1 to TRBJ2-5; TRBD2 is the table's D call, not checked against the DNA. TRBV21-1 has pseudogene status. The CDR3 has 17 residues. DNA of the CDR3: TGTGCCAGCAGCAAAGTTTGGGAGTTGCCAGACCAAGAGACCCAGTACTTC. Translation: CASSKVWELPDQETQYF.